This T cell receptor (beta chain) derives from a study of PD-L1 blockade in urothelial cancer. Turning to the study itself: Male patients with bladder-origin urothelial cancer numbered about 90% of the roughly 29. The number of prior chemotherapy regimens per patient was 0 to 3. Researchers found blood samples held a median of 141,255 T cells.

CDR1 SGHTA and CDR2 FQGNSA come from the germline V gene. The J segment lost 3 bases and the V segment lost 4 bases, leaving 8 bases of the junction unmatched. This CDR3 region has 16 residues. Time point denoted: pretreatment peripheral blood. Sequenced by immunoSEQ multiplex PCR; TCRdb stores in-frame clones only, minus some. The sample carries some 74,000 clones, 85% recorded once. V gene TRBV7-2 combines with J gene TRBJ1-1; 10 bases are shared with TRBD1. This sequence originates from a man aged 35 to 55 with urothelial cancer. This specimen was PBMCs, taken around atezolizumab (anti-PD-L1) treatment. CDR3 coding DNA: TGTGCCAGCAGCTCCGGGGGACAGGGGAGGGACACTGAAGCTTTCTTT. This codes for CASSSGGQGRDTEAFF.